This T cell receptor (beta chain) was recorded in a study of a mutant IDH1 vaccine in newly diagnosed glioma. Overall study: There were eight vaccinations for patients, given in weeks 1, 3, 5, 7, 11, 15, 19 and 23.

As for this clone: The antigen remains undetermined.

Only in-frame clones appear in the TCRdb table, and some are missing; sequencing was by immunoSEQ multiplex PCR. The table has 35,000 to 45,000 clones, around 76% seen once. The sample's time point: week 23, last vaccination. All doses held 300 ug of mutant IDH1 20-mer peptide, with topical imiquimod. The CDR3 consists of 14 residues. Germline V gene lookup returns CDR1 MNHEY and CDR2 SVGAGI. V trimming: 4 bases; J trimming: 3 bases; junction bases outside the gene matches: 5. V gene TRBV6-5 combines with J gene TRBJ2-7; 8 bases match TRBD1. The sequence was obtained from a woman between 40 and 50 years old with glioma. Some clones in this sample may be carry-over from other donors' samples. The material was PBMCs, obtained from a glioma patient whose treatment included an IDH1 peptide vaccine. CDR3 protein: CASSFQGAIYEQYF. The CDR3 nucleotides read TGTGCCAGCAGTTTCCAGGGGGCGATCTACGAGCAGTACTTC.